These 10 T cell receptor beta chains came from one sample sequenced in a study of PD-1 blockade in classical Hodgkin lymphoma. As to time point: newly diagnosed, previously untreated cHL patient sample. By magnetic negative selection, CD8+ T cells were isolated from the thawed PBMCs. Clones were read by immunoSEQ multiplex PCR, and TCRdb kept only the in-frame ones, dropping some. This sample has roughly 10,000 clones; over 75% occur once, and the top ten carry about 16%. Source material: CD8+ T cells from blood. The receptors derive from a human donor with classical Hodgkin lymphoma.

The V and J genes are TRBV19 and TRBJ2-1; D perhaps matches TRBD2 (6 bases). Germline V lookup: CDR1 LNHDA, CDR2 SQIVND (reference sequence). CDR3 length: 14 amino acids. Trimming removed 5 bases at V and 4 bases at J, with 12 bases between. The CDR3 reads CASSGGLEYNEQFF. CDR3 nucleotides: TGTGCCAGTAGTGGGGGACTGGAATACAATGAGCAGTTCTTC.

J is TRBJ1-2 and V is TRBV29-1; TRBD1 might be the D (6 bases). The germline V gene encodes CDR1 SQVTM and CDR2 ANQGSEA. V was shortened by 5 bases and J by 3 bases, with 13 bases between the two germline ends. The CDR3 length is 13 residues. CDR3 loop: CSVHSAGDYGYTF. CDR3 nucleotides: TGCAGCGTTCATTCGGCAGGGGACTATGGCTACACCTTC.

The rearrangement joins TRBV27 to TRBJ2-3, with D tentatively TRBD1 (5 bases). The CDR3 spans 16 residues. Trimming cost V 5 bases and J 6 bases, with 21 bases left between them. Germline V lookup: CDR1 MNHEY, CDR2 SMNVEV (reference sequence). The CDR3 here is CASSPLRPSRGDTQYF. In DNA form, the CDR3 reads TGTGCCAGCAGTCCACTCCGCCCCTCAAGGGGCGATACGCAGTATTTT.

The chain combines TRBV27 with TRBJ2-6, with 7 bases matching TRBD1. Germline V gene sequence: CDR1 MNHEY, CDR2 SMNVEV (reference sequence). The CDR3 consists of 17 residues. Trimming removed 5 bases from V and 0 bases from J; junction bases left unmatched: 7. The chain's CDR3 is CASSPWDSRSGANVLTF. As DNA, the CDR3 is TGTGCCAGCAGTCCATGGGACAGCCGCTCTGGGGCCAACGTCCTGACTTTC.

The rearrangement uses TRBV27 and TRBJ2-7; 8 positions agree with TRBD2. The junction had 1 base not matched to a gene; V was cut back by 3 bases and J by 3 bases. The CDR3 is made up of 13 amino acids. In germline, CDR1 is MNHEY, CDR2 SMNVEV (reference sequence). CDR3 DNA: TGTGCCAGCAGTTTTAGCGGGGACTACGAGCAGTACTTC. Protein sequence: CASSFSGDYEQYF.

The chain recombines TRBV19 with TRBJ1-5; 9 positions agree with TRBD1. Germline V lookup: CDR1 LNHDA, CDR2 SQIVND (reference sequence). The V gene end was trimmed by 5 bases and the J gene end by 6 bases; junction bases not matched to a gene: 11. This CDR3 has 16 amino acids. CDR3 region: CASSPPGQGGPQPQHF. As DNA, the CDR3 is TGTGCCAGTAGTCCCCCGGGACAGGGAGGTCCTCAGCCCCAGCATTTT.

The J gene is TRBJ1-1, the V gene TRBV5-8, with TRBD1 matching 7 bases. Unmatched junction bases numbered 6, after V lost 0 bases and J lost 4 bases. Germline CDR1 reads SGHTS; CDR2 reads YDEGEE. The CDR3 extends over 15 amino acids. The CDR3 here is CASSLVEGAFTEAFF. CDR3 nucleotides: TGTGCCAGCAGCTTGGTTGAGGGGGCGTTCACTGAAGCTTTCTTT.

This rearrangement joins TRBV28 to TRBJ2-7, with D tentatively TRBD1 (5 bases). Germline loops: CDR1 MDHEN, CDR2 SYDVKM. This CDR3 comprises 16 residues. V gave up 6 bases and J gave up 2 bases, with 20 bases separating them. CDR3 sequence: CASRPPGWRPTYEQYF. In nucleotides, the CDR3 is TGTGCCAGCAGACCTCCAGGGTGGAGACCGACCTACGAGCAGTACTTC.

The V and J genes are TRBV11-2 and TRBJ2-3; D call uncertain. This CDR3 is 11 amino acids long. Germline-derived CDR1 and CDR2 are SGHAT and FQNNGV. V shed 4 bases and J shed 9 bases, with 8 bases lying between them. The CDR3 here is CASSYIGTQYF. The CDR3 nucleotides read TGTGCCAGCAGCTACATTGGAACGCAGTATTTT.

V and J are TRBV7-9 and TRBJ1-5; weak D call: TRBD1 (5 bases). Per the germline V gene, CDR1 is SEHNR and CDR2 is FQNEAQ (reference sequence). Trimming removed 1 base at V and 5 bases at J, with 9 bases between. This CDR3 spans 14 amino acids. The CDR3 loop reads CASSLGGLHQPQHF. The DNA for the CDR3 is TGTGCCAGCAGCTTAGGGGGGTTGCATCAGCCCCAGCATTTT.